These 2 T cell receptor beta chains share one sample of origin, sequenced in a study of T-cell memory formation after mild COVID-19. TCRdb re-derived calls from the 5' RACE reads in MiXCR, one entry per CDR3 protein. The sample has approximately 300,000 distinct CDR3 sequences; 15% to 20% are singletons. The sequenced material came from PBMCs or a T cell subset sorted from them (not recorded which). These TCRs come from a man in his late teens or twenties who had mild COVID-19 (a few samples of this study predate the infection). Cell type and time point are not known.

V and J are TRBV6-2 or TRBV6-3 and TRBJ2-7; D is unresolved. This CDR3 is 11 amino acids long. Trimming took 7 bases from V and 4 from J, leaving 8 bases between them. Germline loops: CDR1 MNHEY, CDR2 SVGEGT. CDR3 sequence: CASKDGYEQYV. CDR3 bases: TGTGCCAGCAAAGATGGTTACGAGCAGTACGTC.

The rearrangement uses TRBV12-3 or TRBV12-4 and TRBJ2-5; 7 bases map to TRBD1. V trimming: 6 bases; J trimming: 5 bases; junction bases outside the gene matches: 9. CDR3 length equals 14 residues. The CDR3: CASRIGQAGETQYF. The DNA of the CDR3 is TGTGCCAGCAGAATCGGACAGGCCGGGGAGACCCAGTACTTC.